The 5 T cell receptor beta chains below come from one sample, sequenced in a study of T cells in tuberculosis. As for time point: new active TB diagnosis, blood taken before or within 7 days of starting treatment. Only in-frame clones appear in the TCRdb table, and some are missing; sequencing was by immunoSEQ multiplex PCR. The table includes about 40,000 clones, roughly 95% detected once. The starting material was PBMCs, obtained at tuberculosis diagnosis. The receptors shown here come from an adult with tuberculosis.

J is TRBJ1-6 and V is TRBV28; the D gene is possibly TRBD1 (6 bases). Germline V lookup: CDR1 MDHEN, CDR2 SYDVKM. V was clipped by 7 bases and J by 7 bases, with 14 bases between them. This CDR3 region has 14 residues. CDR3 amino acids: CASISGQRNSPLHF. Written as DNA, the CDR3 is TGTGCCAGCATATCAGGACAGAGAAATTCACCCCTCCACTTT.

The chain couples TRBV7-8 to TRBJ2-7, with a weak D call TRBD1 (5 bases). The CDR3 consists of 14 residues. The V gene lost 5 bases and the J gene lost 1 base, with 12 bases spanning the gap. Germline-derived CDR1 and CDR2 are SGHVS and FQNEAQ. The CDR3 loop reads CASSPQGQSYEQYF. The CDR3 nucleotides read TGTGCCAGCAGCCCTCAAGGACAATCCTACGAGCAGTACTTC.

The chain links TRBV27 to TRBJ2-7; 9 bases are shared with TRBD1. Per germline, CDR1 MNHEY and CDR2 SMNVEV (reference sequence). V dropped 1 base and J dropped 12; count of bases not matched to a gene: 7. CDR3 length: 13 residues. The chain's CDR3 is CASSLLGTGSWYF. The DNA of the CDR3 is TGTGCCAGCAGTTTATTGGGGACAGGGAGTTGGTACTTC.

The V gene is TRBV9, the J gene TRBJ1-3, with D maybe TRBD1 (6 bases). The CDR3 is 15 amino acids. The germline V gene encodes CDR1 SGDLS and CDR2 YYNGEE. V dropped 2 bases and J dropped 3 bases, with 12 bases sitting between them. CDR3 residues: CASSVAGADGNTIYF. For the CDR3, the DNA is TGTGCCAGCAGCGTTGCAGGGGCAGATGGAAACACCATATATTTT.

The chain carries TRBV28 and TRBJ1-6, with 7 bases identical to TRBD1. The germline V gene has CDR1 MDHEN and CDR2 SYDVKM. The CDR3 is 11 amino acids. J was trimmed by 16 bases and V by 8 bases; bases with no gene match: 8. The CDR3 nucleotides read TGTGCCAGCCTGGGGGCACAGGGGCTCCACTTT. Its protein is CASLGAQGLHF. The full variable domain, rest sourced from reference TRBV28 and TRBJ1-6, is DVKVTQSSRYLVKRTGEKVFLECVQDMDHENMFWYRQDPGLGLRLIYFSYDVKMKEKGDIPEGYSVSREKKERFSLILESASTNQTSMYLCASLGAQGLHFGNGTRLTVT.